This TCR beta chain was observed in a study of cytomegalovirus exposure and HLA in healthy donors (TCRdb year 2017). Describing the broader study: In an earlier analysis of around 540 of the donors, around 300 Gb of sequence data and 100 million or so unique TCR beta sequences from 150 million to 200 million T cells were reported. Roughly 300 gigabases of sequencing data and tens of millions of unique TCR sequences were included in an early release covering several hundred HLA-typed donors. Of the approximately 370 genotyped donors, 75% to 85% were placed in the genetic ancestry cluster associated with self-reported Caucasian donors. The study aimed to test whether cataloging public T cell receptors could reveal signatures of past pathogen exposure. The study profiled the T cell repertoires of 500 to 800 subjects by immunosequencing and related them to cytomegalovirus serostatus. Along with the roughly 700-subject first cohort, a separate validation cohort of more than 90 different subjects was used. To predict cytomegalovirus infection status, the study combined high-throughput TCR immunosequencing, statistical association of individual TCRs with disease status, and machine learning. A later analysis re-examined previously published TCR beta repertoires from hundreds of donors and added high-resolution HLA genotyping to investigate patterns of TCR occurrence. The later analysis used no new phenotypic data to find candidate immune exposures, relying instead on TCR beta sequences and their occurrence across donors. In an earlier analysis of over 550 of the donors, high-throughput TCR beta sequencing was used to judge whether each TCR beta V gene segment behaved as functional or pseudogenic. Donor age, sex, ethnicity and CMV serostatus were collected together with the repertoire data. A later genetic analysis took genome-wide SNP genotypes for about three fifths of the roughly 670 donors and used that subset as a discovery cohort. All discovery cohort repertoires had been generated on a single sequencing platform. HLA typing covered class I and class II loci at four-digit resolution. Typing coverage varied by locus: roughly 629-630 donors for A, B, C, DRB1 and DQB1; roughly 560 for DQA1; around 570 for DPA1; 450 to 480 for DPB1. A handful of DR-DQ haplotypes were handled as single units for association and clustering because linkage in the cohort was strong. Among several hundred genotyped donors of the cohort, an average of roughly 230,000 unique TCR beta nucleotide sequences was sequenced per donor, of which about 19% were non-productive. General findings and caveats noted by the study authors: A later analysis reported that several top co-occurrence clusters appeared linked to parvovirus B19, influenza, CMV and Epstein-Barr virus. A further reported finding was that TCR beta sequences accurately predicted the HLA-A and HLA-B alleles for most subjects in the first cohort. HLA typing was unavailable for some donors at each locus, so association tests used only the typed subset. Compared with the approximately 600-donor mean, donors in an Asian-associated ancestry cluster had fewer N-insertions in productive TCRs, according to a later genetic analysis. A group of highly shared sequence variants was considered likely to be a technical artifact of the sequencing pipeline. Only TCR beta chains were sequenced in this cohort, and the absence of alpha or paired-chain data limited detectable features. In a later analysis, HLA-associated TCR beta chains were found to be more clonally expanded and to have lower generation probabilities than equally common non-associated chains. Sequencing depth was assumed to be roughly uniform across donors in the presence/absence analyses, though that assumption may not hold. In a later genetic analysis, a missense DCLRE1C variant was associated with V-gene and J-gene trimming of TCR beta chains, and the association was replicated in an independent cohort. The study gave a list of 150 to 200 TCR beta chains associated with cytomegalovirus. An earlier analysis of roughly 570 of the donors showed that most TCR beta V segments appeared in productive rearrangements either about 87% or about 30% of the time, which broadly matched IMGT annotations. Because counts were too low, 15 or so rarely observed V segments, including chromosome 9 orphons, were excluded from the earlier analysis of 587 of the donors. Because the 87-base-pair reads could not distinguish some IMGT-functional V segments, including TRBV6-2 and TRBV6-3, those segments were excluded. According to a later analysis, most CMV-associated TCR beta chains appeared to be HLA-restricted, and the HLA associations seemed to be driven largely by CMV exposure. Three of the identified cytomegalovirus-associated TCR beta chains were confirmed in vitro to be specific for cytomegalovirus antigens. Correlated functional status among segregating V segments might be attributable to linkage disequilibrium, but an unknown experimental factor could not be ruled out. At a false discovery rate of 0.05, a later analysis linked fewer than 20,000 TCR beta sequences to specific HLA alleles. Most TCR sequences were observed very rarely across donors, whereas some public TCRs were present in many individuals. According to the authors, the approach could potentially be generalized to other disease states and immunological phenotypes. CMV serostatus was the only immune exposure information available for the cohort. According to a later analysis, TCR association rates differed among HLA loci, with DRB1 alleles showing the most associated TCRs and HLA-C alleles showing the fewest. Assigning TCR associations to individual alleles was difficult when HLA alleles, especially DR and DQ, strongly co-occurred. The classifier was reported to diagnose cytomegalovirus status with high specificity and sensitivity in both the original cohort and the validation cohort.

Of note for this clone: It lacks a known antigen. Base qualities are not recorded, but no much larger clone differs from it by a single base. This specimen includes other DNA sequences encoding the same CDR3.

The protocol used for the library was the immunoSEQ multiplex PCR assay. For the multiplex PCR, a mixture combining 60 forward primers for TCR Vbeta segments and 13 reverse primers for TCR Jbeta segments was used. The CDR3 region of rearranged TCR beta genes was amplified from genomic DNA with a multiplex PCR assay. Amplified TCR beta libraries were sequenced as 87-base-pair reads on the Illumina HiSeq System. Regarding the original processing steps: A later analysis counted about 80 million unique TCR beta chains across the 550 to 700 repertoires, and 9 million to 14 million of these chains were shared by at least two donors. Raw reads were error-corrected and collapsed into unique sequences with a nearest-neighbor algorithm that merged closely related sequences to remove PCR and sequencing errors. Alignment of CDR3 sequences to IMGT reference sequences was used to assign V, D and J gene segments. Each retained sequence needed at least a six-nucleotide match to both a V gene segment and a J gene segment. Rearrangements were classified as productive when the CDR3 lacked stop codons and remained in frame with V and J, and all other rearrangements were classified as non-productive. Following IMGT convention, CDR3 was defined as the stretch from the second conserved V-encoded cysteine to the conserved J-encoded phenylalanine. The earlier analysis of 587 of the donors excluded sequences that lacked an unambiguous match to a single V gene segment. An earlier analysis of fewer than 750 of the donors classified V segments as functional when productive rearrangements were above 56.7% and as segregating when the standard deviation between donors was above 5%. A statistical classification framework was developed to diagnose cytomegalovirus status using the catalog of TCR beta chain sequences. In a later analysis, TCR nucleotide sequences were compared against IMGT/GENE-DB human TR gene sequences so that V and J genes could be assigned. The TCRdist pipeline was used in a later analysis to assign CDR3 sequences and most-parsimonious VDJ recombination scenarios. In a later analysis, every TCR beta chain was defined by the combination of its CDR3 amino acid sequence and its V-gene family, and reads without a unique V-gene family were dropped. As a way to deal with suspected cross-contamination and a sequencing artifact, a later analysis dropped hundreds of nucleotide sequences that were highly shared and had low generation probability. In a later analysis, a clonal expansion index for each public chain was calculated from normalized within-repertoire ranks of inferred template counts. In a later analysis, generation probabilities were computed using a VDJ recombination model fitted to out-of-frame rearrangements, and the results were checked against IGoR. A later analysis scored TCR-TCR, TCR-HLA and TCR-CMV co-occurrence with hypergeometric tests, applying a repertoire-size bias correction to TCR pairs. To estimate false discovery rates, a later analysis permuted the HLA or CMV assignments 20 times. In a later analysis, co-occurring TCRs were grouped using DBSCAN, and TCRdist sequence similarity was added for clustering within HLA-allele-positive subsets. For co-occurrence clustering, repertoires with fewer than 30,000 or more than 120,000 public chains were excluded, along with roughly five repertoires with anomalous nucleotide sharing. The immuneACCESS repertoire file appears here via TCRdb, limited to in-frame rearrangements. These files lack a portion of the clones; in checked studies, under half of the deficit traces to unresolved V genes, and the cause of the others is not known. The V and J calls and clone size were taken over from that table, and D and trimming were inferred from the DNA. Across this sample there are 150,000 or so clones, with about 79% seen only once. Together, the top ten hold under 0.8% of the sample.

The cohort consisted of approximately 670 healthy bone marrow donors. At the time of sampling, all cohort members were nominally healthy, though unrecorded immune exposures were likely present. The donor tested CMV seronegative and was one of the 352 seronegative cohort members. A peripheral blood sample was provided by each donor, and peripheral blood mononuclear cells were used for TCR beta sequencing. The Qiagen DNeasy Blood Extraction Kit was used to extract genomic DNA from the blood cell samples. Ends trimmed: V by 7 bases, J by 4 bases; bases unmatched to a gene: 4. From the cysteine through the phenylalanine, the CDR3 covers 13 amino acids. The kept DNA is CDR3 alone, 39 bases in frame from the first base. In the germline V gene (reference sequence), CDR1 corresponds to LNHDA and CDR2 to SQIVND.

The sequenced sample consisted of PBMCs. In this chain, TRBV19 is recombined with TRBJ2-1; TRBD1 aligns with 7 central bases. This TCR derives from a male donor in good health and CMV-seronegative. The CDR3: CASKRQGYNEQFF. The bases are TGTGCCAGTAAAAGACAGGGTTACAATGAGCAGTTCTTC.